The 9 T cell receptor beta chains below come from one sample, sequenced in a study of radiation and T cells in renal cell carcinoma. TCRdb's table, derived via immunoSEQ multiplex PCR, lists solely in-frame clones and lacks some. The sample shows 90,000 to 100,000 clones, about 86% of them seen only once. Time point defined: baseline pretreatment blood. Treatment meaning: 15 Gy SBRT to primary tumor, nephrectomy 4 weeks later. The sample in question was blood, obtained from a patient whose treatment included radiotherapy and nephrectomy. These receptors came from a man over 45 with renal cell carcinoma.

V and J are TRBV9 and TRBJ2-3; no firm D call. The V gene lost 2 bases and the J gene lost 2 bases, with 6 bases spanning the gap. Germline V lookup: CDR1 SGDLS, CDR2 YYNGEE. The CDR3 sequence is 13 residues long. The CDR3 reads CASSVSPTDTQYF. The CDR3 DNA follows: TGTGCCAGCAGCGTTTCCCCCACAGATACGCAGTATTTT.

This sequence joins TRBV2 and TRBJ2-2, with D hard to call. The CDR3 contains 16 residues. CDR1 and CDR2 (germline): SNHLY, FYNNEI. V lost 6 bases to trimming and J lost 0 bases, with 14 bases between them. This CDR3 reads CASSPGRRTNTGELFF. The CDR3 bases are TGTGCCAGCAGCCCCGGACGCAGGACGAACACCGGGGAGCTGTTTTTT.

This clone appeared once. This sequence joins TRBV6-1 and TRBJ1-5; D call uncertain. V lost 1 base and J lost 11, with 6 bases in between. The CDR3 totals 11 residues. Germline lookup yields CDR1 MNHNS and CDR2 SASEGT. For the CDR3, the DNA is TGTGCCAGCAGTGAAGTTAGAGCCCAGCATTTT. It translates to CASSEVRAQHF.

CDR3: CASGTGSAGELFF. Here the CDR3 DNA reads TGTGCCAGTGGGACAGGGTCGGCCGGGGAGCTGTTTTTT. This rearrangement joins TRBV19 to TRBJ2-2, with 9 bases that match TRBD1. Trimming removed 8 bases from V and 6 bases from J; junction bases left unmatched: 4. The CDR3 has 13 amino acids. Germline loops: CDR1 LNHDA, CDR2 SQIVND (reference sequence).

The chain joins TRBV13 to TRBJ1-2; D not resolved. Germline CDR1 is PRHDT and CDR2 is FYEKMQ (reference sequence). CDR3 length: 14 amino acids. V was trimmed by 2 bases and J by 4 bases, leaving 11 bases between them. CDR3 sequence (DNA): TGTGCCAGCAGCTTAAGAGGGTCCGGCTATGGCTACACCTTC. This translates into CASSLRGSGYGYTF.

V usage is TRBV7-2 and J usage is TRBJ2-3; 9 bases agree with TRBD2. This CDR3 contains 16 residues. V gave up 2 bases and J gave up 2 bases; unmatched junction bases: 5. The V gene's germline CDR1 is SGHTA and CDR2 FQGNSA. For the CDR3, the DNA is TGTGCCAGCAGCTTATACGGCGGGGGGGTCACAGATACGCAGTATTTT. It is translated as CASSLYGGGVTDTQYF.

This clone was detected once. V gene TRBV6-6 combines with J gene TRBJ2-1; 9 bases are shared with TRBD1. The V gene end was trimmed by 6 bases and the J gene end by 7 bases; junction bases not matched to a gene: 10. Germline V gene lookup returns CDR1 MNHNY and CDR2 SVGAGI (reference sequence). This CDR3 is 15 amino acids long. CDR3 nucleotides: TGTGCCAGCAGGGGAGTCGGACAGGGGACGAATGAGCAGTTCTTC. This sequence encodes CASRGVGQGTNEQFF.

The rearrangement links TRBV19 to TRBJ1-5, with 7 bases lining up with TRBD1. Germline V CDR1 and CDR2: LNHDA, SQIVND (reference sequence). The CDR3 consists of 15 residues. Trimming at V came to 8 bases and at J to 1 base, leaving 8 bases not matched to a gene. CDR3 nucleotides: TGTGCCAGTTCATGGGGGACAGCGAGCAATCAGCCCCAGCATTTT. Its protein is CASSWGTASNQPQHF.

V gene TRBV10-3 combines with J gene TRBJ2-1; 10 nucleotides agree with TRBD2. Looked up from germline, CDR1 is ENHRY and CDR2 is SYGVKD. The J segment lost 0 bases and the V segment lost 6 bases, leaving 2 bases of the junction unmatched. The CDR3 has 15 residues. The CDR3, as DNA: TGTGCCATCAGACCTAGCGGGGGCTCCTACAATGAGCAGTTCTTC. This codes for CAIRPSGGSYNEQFF.